This T cell receptor beta chain was documented in a study of shared clonotypes between healthy human individuals. Germline V gene data show CDR1 as SGHVS and CDR2 as FQNEAQ. V lost 5 bases to trimming and J lost 8 bases, with 15 bases between them. CDR3 length: 14 residues. Points on this clone: Antigen specificity is unknown.

Study results and limitations: Limitation of the genetic and exposure-history diversity represented came from the few donors.

Measured with immunoSEQ multiplex PCR; TCRdb has only the in-frame clones, and not every one. In the table there are roughly 2,300,000 clones, just under 95% of which are singletons. The clonotype comes from a man younger than 30 in good health. Some clones in this sample may be carry-over from other donors' samples. This chain connects TRBV7-8 to TRBJ1-4; possibly TRBD1 for D (5 bases). The material sequenced was naive CD4+ T cells from PBMCs. The sample's subset: CD45RA+ positively selected. CDR3 sequence: CASSGGAVGEKLFF. CDR3 sequence (DNA): TGTGCCAGCAGCGGTGGGGCAGTGGGAGAAAAACTGTTTTTT. Looking up the rest from reference TRBV7-8 and TRBJ1-4 gives the full variable domain: GAGVSQSPRYKVAKRGQDVALRCDPISGHVSLFWYQQALGQGPEFLTYFQNEAQLDKSGLPSDRFFAERPEGSVSTLKIQRTQQEDSAVYLCASSGGAVGEKLFFGSGTQLSVL.